This entry lists 16 T cell receptor beta chains sequenced from one sample in a study of T-cell reconstitution after alpha-beta-depleted transplantation in children. Preparation of the TCRbeta library involved a method that used unique molecular identifiers. A single record per CDR3 protein comes from TCRdb applying MiXCR to the PCR reads. The table lists around 480,000 distinct CDR3 sequences, 30% to 35% of them singletons. The sequencing here drew on PBMCs from the stem cell graft donor, taken from the stem cell graft. Receptor source: a human donor who donated a stem cell graft to a child with aplastic anemia.

This clonotype was seen only a few times. The chain couples TRBV28 to TRBJ1-6, with 8 bases lining up with TRBD1. The CDR3 runs 15 residues. Germline V gene sequence: CDR1 MDHEN, CDR2 SYDVKM. V lost 6 bases, J lost 7 bases, and 8 bases stayed unmatched. The CDR3 DNA sequence: TGTGCCAGCAGCGCAGGGGGCGCGGCGAATTCACCCCTCCACTTT. It translates to CASSAGGAANSPLHF.

The chain recombines TRBV6-2 or TRBV6-3 with TRBJ1-5, with 8 bases identical to TRBD1. Germline CDR1 reads MNHEY; CDR2 reads SVGEGT. With 6 bases clipped from V and 5 bases from J, the junction kept 9 bases outside the gene matches. The CDR3 sequence is 15 residues long. The CDR3 region has the DNA TGTGCCAGCAGACCATCCGGGACAGGATATCAGCCCCAGCATTTT. It codes for CASRPSGTGYQPQHF.

The chain combines TRBV20-1 with TRBJ2-1; 7 positions agree with TRBD2. CDR1 is DFQATT, CDR2 SNEGSKA, per germline (reference sequence). The trim removed 6 bases at V and 8 bases at J, leaving 10 bases unmatched. The CDR3 covers 13 residues. CDR3 protein: CSAPRGREDEQFF. For the CDR3, the DNA is TGCAGTGCCCCGCGGGGGAGAGAGGATGAGCAGTTCTTC.

This clonotype was counted a few times. The V call is TRBV5-5, the J call TRBJ2-2; D uncertain. Germline V gene lookup returns CDR1 SGHKS and CDR2 YYEKEE (reference sequence). The CDR3 is made up of 16 amino acids. Trimming took 0 bases from V and 1 from J, leaving 10 bases between them. The CDR3 loop reads CASSLDWALNTGELFF. CDR3 coding DNA: TGTGCCAGCAGCTTGGATTGGGCTCTGAACACCGGGGAGCTGTTTTTT.

The V and J genes are TRBV7-2 and TRBJ1-4; no firm D call. In germline, CDR1 is SGHTA, CDR2 FQGNSA. V lost 5 bases to trimming and J lost 15 bases, with 19 bases between them. This CDR3 comprises 13 residues. For the CDR3, the DNA is TGTGCCAGCAGCACGCGACAAGGTCGGGAGGTGTTTTTT. Amino acid sequence: CASSTRQGREVFF.

In this sample, this clonotype turned up a few times. The chain carries TRBV29-1 and TRBJ1-5; perhaps TRBD1 as D (5 bases). With 4 bases removed from V and 4 bases from J, the gap between germline ends came to 11 bases. Germline-derived CDR1 and CDR2 are SQVTM and ANQGSEA. CDR3 length: 13 residues. The CDR3: CSVGQGANQPQHF. Here the CDR3 DNA reads TGCAGCGTTGGCCAGGGAGCAAATCAGCCCCAGCATTTT.

The chain links TRBV24-1 to TRBJ1-2; 7 nucleotides align to TRBD1. Germline V gives CDR1 KGHDR, CDR2 SFDVKD. The CDR3 is 14 amino acids. Trimming took 4 bases from V and 1 from J; bases not matched to a gene: 2. DNA of the CDR3: TGTGCCACCAGTGACTCAGGGGGTAACTATGGCTACACCTTC. It codes for CATSDSGGNYGYTF.

The gene calls are TRBV9 and TRBJ2-1, with D perhaps matching TRBD1 (5 bases). V lost 1 base and J lost 4, with 15 bases in between. CDR1 is SGDLS, CDR2 YYNGEE, per germline. The CDR3 has 16 amino acids. The CDR3 DNA reads TGTGCCAGCAGCGTATTTGGGCAGGGTGGTTACAATGAGCAGTTCTTC. Translating it yields CASSVFGQGGYNEQFF.

This clonotype appeared many times. The chain uses TRBV29-1 and TRBJ1-5; TRBD1 matches at 10 bases. With 4 bases clipped from V and 5 bases from J, the junction kept 5 bases outside the gene matches. Germline V CDR1 and CDR2: SQVTM, ANQGSEA. The CDR3 loop spans 14 amino acids. CDR3 DNA: TGCAGCGTTGGGGCCGGGACAGGGGATCAGCCCCAGCATTTT. Protein: CSVGAGTGDQPQHF.

The chain employs TRBV29-1 and TRBJ2-1; the match to TRBD1 covers 9 bases. The CDR3 has 14 residues. The V segment lost 6 bases and the J segment 9 bases; nucleotides outside the gene matches: 12. Germline V gene data show CDR1 as SQVTM and CDR2 as ANQGSEA. The CDR3, as DNA: TGCAGCGTCAGACAGGGGGGTGATCGTATTGAGCAGTTCTTC. Translating it yields CSVRQGGDRIEQFF.

This clonotype has a handful of counts. The chain uses TRBV5-1 and TRBJ2-3, with TRBD2 matching 12 bases. The CDR3 length is 14 residues. Germline CDR1 is SGHRS and CDR2 is YFSETQ. The V segment lost 0 bases and the J segment 10 bases; nucleotides outside the gene matches: 3. In DNA form, the CDR3 reads TGCGCCAGCAGCTTGGGGACTAGCGGGACATCGCAGTATTTT. It encodes CASSLGTSGTSQYF.

This clonotype was found a few times. V and J are TRBV6-1 and TRBJ1-1; D not resolved. The CDR3 is made up of 13 amino acids. The V gene's germline CDR1 is MNHNS and CDR2 SASEGT. With 3 bases removed from V and 6 bases from J, the gap between germline ends came to 11 bases. The CDR3: CASSERRDSEAFF. CDR3 coding DNA: TGTGCCAGCAGTGAGAGGAGAGACTCTGAAGCTTTCTTT.

This clonotype was seen repeatedly, ten times or more. J is TRBJ1-1 and V is TRBV20-1; TRBD1 matches at 10 bases. This CDR3 contains 16 residues. V was clipped by 3 bases and J by 5 bases; unmatched bases: 12. The germline V gene encodes CDR1 DFQATT and CDR2 SNEGSKA (reference sequence). The CDR3, as DNA: TGCAGTGCTAGTCCGGCCCTCCGGGACAGGGGAACTGAAGCTTTCTTT. Amino acids: CSASPALRDRGTEAFF.

This chain joins TRBV12-3 or TRBV12-4 and TRBJ2-1, with 7 bases fitting TRBD2. With V trimmed by 5 bases and J by 0 bases, 10 bases remained unmatched. CDR3 length: 17 amino acids. CDR3 DNA: TGTGCCAGCAGTAAAAAGGGACTATCGAGCTCCTACAATGAGCAGTTCTTC. As protein: CASSKKGLSSSYNEQFF.

This chain joins TRBV6-6 and TRBJ2-5; unclear D gene. Germline values: CDR1 MNHNY, CDR2 SVGAGI (reference sequence). V lost 6 bases and J 5 bases, leaving 10 bases between the germline ends. The CDR3 has 12 residues. CDR3 amino acids: CASSPSMETQYF. CDR3 DNA: TGTGCCAGCAGCCCCTCTATGGAGACCCAGTACTTC.

The rearrangement joins TRBV5-1 to TRBJ2-2, with 13 positions matching TRBD2. CDR1 and CDR2 from the germline V gene are SGHRS and YFSETQ. The CDR3 runs to 18 residues. V lost 3 bases and J lost 6; bases outside the gene matches: 11. Written as DNA, the CDR3 is TGCGCCAGCAGCTCCATGACTAGCGGGAGGTCCGGGGCCGGGGAGCTGTTTTTT. Amino acid sequence: CASSSMTSGRSGAGELFF. Full variable domain (missing parts from reference TRBV5-1 and TRBJ2-2): KAGVTQTPRYLIKTRGQQVTLSCSPISGHRSVSWYQQTPGQGLQFLFEYFSETQRNKGNFPGRFSGRQFSNSRSEMNVSTLELGDSALYLCASSSMTSGRSGAGELFFGEGSRLTVL.